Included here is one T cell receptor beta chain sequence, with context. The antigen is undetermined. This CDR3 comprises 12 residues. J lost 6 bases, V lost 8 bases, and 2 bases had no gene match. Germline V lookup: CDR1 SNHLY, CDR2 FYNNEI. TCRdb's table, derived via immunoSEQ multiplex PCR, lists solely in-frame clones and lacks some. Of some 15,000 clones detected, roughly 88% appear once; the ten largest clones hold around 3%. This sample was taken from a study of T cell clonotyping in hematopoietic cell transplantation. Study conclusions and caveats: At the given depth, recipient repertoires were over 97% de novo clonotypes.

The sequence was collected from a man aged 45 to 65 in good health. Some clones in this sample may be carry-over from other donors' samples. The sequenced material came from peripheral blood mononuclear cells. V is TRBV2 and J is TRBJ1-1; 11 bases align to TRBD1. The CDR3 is CASLDRGPEAFF. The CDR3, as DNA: TGTGCCAGCTTGGACAGGGGGCCTGAAGCTTTCTTT.